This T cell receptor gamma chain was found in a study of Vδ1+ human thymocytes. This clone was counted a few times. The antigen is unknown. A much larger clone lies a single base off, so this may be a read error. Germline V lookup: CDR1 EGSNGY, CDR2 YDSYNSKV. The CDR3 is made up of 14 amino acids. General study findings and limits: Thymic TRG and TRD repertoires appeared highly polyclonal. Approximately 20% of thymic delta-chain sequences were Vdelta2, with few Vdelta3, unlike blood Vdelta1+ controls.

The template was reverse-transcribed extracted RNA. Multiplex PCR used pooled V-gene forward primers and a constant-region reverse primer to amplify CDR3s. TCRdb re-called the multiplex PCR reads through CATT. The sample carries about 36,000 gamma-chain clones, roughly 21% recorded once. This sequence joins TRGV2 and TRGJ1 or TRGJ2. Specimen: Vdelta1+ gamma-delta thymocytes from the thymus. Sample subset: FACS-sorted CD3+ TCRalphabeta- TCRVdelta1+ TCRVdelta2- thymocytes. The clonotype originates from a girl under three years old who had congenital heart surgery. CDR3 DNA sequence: TGTGCCACCTGGGACGGGCGGAATCATTATAAGAAACTCTTT. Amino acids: CATWDGRNHYKKLF.